The TCR beta chain described here comes from a study of T-cell reconstitution after alpha-beta-depleted transplantation in children. Overall study findings and caveats: Some patients owed their high day-60 TCRbeta diversity to surviving recipient T cells and thymic progenitors. Newly generated T cells supplied most T-cell counts and diversity one year post-transplant. Expanded graft clones, several hundred of them, were reportedly the source of alpha-beta T cells about two months after transplant.

The V end was cut by 5 bases, the J end by 7 bases, with 18 bases between. Per the germline V gene, CDR1 is MDHEN and CDR2 is SYDVKM. The CDR3 contains 14 residues. Unique molecular identifiers were incorporated when the TCRbeta library was constructed. TCRdb used MiXCR to reprocess the PCR reads, holding one entry per CDR3 protein. The sample contains 500,000 to 650,000 distinct CDR3 sequences, 10% to 15% of which appear only once. Note on this clonotype: No antigen is known for it.

The chain uses TRBV28 and TRBJ2-7; D not resolved. The source was PBMCs, mostly from graft donor cells, collected 360 days after TCRalphabeta/CD19-depleted stem cell transplant. The TCR was taken from a male patient younger than 18 who had a stem cell transplant for acute myeloid leukemia, so the T cells may come from the graft donor. The CDR3: CASSHDLGFSEQYF. CDR3 DNA sequence: TGTGCCAGCAGTCACGACTTAGGATTCTCGGAGCAGTACTTC.